Below, 8 T cell receptor beta chains from the same sample are listed, as sequenced in a study of human thymus T cells. The assay was immunoSEQ multiplex PCR, and TCRdb's table has in-frame clones only and misses some. The sample includes some 130,000 clones, about 94% seen only once; the top ten take more than 0.02%. Thymus tissue was removed during corrective cardiac surgery. Sequences were obtained from thymus tissue. All receptors derive from a boy younger than two with a congenital heart defect but otherwise immunologically healthy.

The J gene is TRBJ1-5, the V gene TRBV5-6; no clear D. CDR3 length: 13 residues. CDR1 and CDR2 (germline): SGHDT, YYEEEE. V was shortened by 0 bases and J by 4 bases, with 5 bases between the two germline ends. The CDR3 DNA follows: TGTGCCAGCAGCTTGGGGCCGAATCAGCCCCAGCATTTT. Translation: CASSLGPNQPQHF.

This chain links TRBV7-2 with TRBJ2-2; TRBD1 matches 9 bases. Trimming cost V 5 bases and J 5 bases; bases outside gene matches: 9. This CDR3 region has 16 residues. Germline V gene lookup returns CDR1 SGHTA and CDR2 FQGNSA. CDR3 DNA sequence: TGTGCCAGCAGCGACCCTACCGGGACAGGGACCGGGGAGCTGTTTTTT. It specifies CASSDPTGTGTGELFF.

CDR3: CASSSSGGNEQFF. CDR3 bases: TGTGCCAGCAGCTCTAGCGGGGGAAATGAGCAGTTCTTC. V gene TRBV6-5 combines with J gene TRBJ2-1; 10 nucleotides align to TRBD2. CDR3 length: 13 residues. V shed 6 bases, J shed 7 bases, and the junction held 3 bases outside the gene matches. Per the germline V gene, CDR1 is MNHEY and CDR2 is SVGAGI.

The chain recombines TRBV28 with TRBJ1-2; D is uncertain. V was cut by 3 bases and J by 4 bases, with 15 bases left in between. The CDR3 extends over 15 amino acids. The germline gives CDR1 MDHEN, CDR2 SYDVKM. CDR3 nucleotides: TGTGCCAGCAGTTTGGTCCGACGGGAAGGCTATGGCTACACCTTC. Translation: CASSLVRREGYGYTF.

This chain joins TRBV7-2 and TRBJ2-5; 10 bases align to TRBD2. The germline V gene has CDR1 SGHTA and CDR2 FQGNSA. V was pared by 2 bases and J by 3 bases, with 6 bases of the junction left unmatched. CDR3 length: 16 amino acids. The DNA of the CDR3 is TGTGCCAGCAGCTTAAAGGAGCTAGCGGGGGAAGAGACCCAGTACTTC. Protein product: CASSLKELAGEETQYF.

The chain couples TRBV19 to TRBJ2-2; D is perhaps TRBD1 (5 bases). V was trimmed by 8 bases and J by 1 base, leaving 11 bases between them. There are 14 residues in the CDR3. Per the germline V gene, CDR1 is LNHDA and CDR2 is SQIVND (reference sequence). CDR3 residues: CASSWTKNTGELFF. The CDR3 coding sequence is TGTGCCAGTTCATGGACAAAGAACACCGGGGAGCTGTTTTTT.

The chain recombines TRBV7-6 with TRBJ1-5, with D perhaps TRBD1 (5 bases). From germline, CDR1 is SGHVS and CDR2 FNYEAQ. The CDR3 has 15 amino acids. With 1 base removed from V and 7 bases from J, the gap between germline ends came to 14 bases. In DNA form, the CDR3 reads TGTGCCAGCAGCTTAGGGGGAGGGGTGGGACAGCCCCAGCATTTT. Protein product: CASSLGGGVGQPQHF.

The DNA of the CDR3 is TGTGCCAGCATGGGACTTCTTGGCTACACCTTC. Protein product: CASMGLLGYTF. The V gene is TRBV28, the J gene TRBJ1-2, with D maybe TRBD1 (5 bases). The V gene lost 7 bases and the J gene lost 7 bases, with 10 bases spanning the gap. Germline values: CDR1 MDHEN, CDR2 SYDVKM. The CDR3 is 11 amino acids.